These 26 T cell receptor beta chains were all obtained from the same sample, sequenced in a study of PD-L1 blockade in urothelial cancer. The protocol was immunoSEQ multiplex PCR, while the TCRdb copy is restricted to in-frame clones and leaves out a portion. The table lists around 110,000 clones, approximately 90% of them singletons. The time point denotes: peripheral blood 6 weeks after treatment start. The starting material was PBMCs, obtained around atezolizumab (anti-PD-L1) treatment. The receptor set was obtained from a man aged 55-75 years with urothelial cancer.

This clone occurred once. The junction and the germline gene differ at one end; a read error may be behind it. This chain links TRBV7-7 with TRBJ2-1; 8 positions match TRBD2. The CDR3 extends over 16 amino acids. The germline gives CDR1 SSHAT, CDR2 FNYEAQ (reference sequence). CDR3 nucleotides: TGTGCTAGCAGCTTAGGACTAGCTGGCAATGGAGATGAGCAGTTCTTC. This translates into CASSLGLAGNGDEQFF.

V gene TRBV7-2 combines with J gene TRBJ2-2; TRBD2 agrees at 7 bases. J was trimmed by 6 bases and V by 4 bases; bases with no gene match: 8. The V gene's germline CDR1 is SGHTA and CDR2 FQGNSA. The CDR3 runs to 15 residues. This CDR3 is CASSSYTSEPGELFF. The CDR3 DNA reads TGTGCCAGCAGCTCCTATACTAGCGAACCCGGGGAGCTGTTTTTT.

The V gene is TRBV12-1, the J gene TRBJ2-7; whether TRBD2, the table's D call, matches the DNA was not checked. TRBV12-1 is termed a pseudogene. The CDR3 is 18 amino acids. CDR3 sequence (DNA): TGTGCCAGCAGCTTTGGGACTAGCGGGAGAGGGGGCTCCTACGAGCAGTACTTC. Amino acid sequence: CASSFGTSGRGGSYEQYF.

The chain couples TRBV10-3 to TRBJ1-2; no clear D. The CDR3 runs 12 residues. From germline, CDR1 is ENHRY and CDR2 SYGVKD. The ends were cut back, 6 bases at V and 10 bases at J, with 15 bases in the middle. The CDR3 coding sequence is TGTGCCATCAGAATAGCCTCTCTGAACTACACCTTC. Translated: CAIRIASLNYTF.

Here the CDR3 DNA reads TGTGCCAGCAGCCTAAACCTAGCGGGAGGGCCCTACGAGCAGTACTTC. This encodes CASSLNLAGGPYEQYF. This chain joins TRBV11-2 and TRBJ2-7; 12 bases align to TRBD2. The germline CDR1 and CDR2 sequences are SGHAT and FQNNGV. Trimming removed 5 bases from V and 2 bases from J; junction bases left unmatched: 7. CDR3 size: 16 residues.

The genes are TRBV6-6 and TRBJ1-1, with a weak D call TRBD1 (6 bases). Germline CDR1 is MNHNY and CDR2 is SVGAGI (reference sequence). V lost 6 bases, J lost 6 bases, and 11 bases lay in between. The CDR3 covers 12 residues. The chain's CDR3 is CASRGAGAEAFF. The CDR3, as DNA: TGTGCCAGCAGGGGGGCGGGCGCTGAAGCTTTCTTT.

This clone appeared once. Germline is not matched at one junction end, which may reflect a read error. This rearrangement joins TRBV7-7 to TRBJ2-3; a possible D gene is TRBD2 (6 bases). CDR1 SSHAT and CDR2 FNYEAQ come from the germline V gene (reference sequence). CDR3 size: 16 residues. The CDR3 loop reads CASSLAAPGSGDTQYF. In DNA, the CDR3 is TGTGCTAGCAGCCTTGCCGCCCCCGGGAGTGGAGATACGCAGTATTTT.

This sequence joins TRBV28 and TRBJ1-4; D is uncertain. CDR1 is MDHEN and CDR2 is SYDVKM in the germline V gene. The CDR3 length is 15 residues. V dropped 6 bases and J dropped 8 bases, with 19 bases sitting between them. For the CDR3, the DNA is TGTGCCAGCAGCCCTGGGAGGATTGGGAGAGAAAAACTGTTTTTT. Encoded protein: CASSPGRIGREKLFF.

CDR3: CASSSGLARGTYEQYF. DNA for the CDR3: TGTGCCAGCAGTTCGGGACTAGCGAGAGGTACGTACGAGCAGTACTTC. The chain links TRBV27 to TRBJ2-7; the match to TRBD2 covers 10 bases. Germline V gene lookup returns CDR1 MNHEY and CDR2 SMNVEV (reference sequence). CDR3 length: 16 amino acids. V dropped 4 bases and J dropped 4; count of bases not matched to a gene: 10.

The V and J genes are TRBV6-5 and TRBJ1-4; a possible D gene is TRBD1 (5 bases). CDR3 size: 14 residues. V lost 6 bases to trimming and J lost 5 bases, with 13 bases between them. The germline CDR1 and CDR2 sequences are MNHEY and SVGAGI. CDR3 nucleotides: TGTGCCAGCAGCAACGGGGGACTCAATGAAAAACTGTTTTTT. As protein: CASSNGGLNEKLFF.

The rearrangement uses TRBV9 and TRBJ2-1, with 9 bases matching TRBD2. With 0 bases clipped from V and 5 bases from J, the junction kept 0 bases outside the gene matches. Germline values: CDR1 SGDLS, CDR2 YYNGEE. The CDR3 spans 14 residues. CDR3 residues: CASSVGLADNEQFF. DNA for the CDR3: TGTGCCAGCAGCGTAGGACTAGCGGACAATGAGCAGTTCTTC.

This chain links TRBV11-2 with TRBJ1-1, with 9 bases that match TRBD1. This CDR3 is 16 amino acids long. V trimming: 2 bases; J trimming: 4 bases; junction bases outside the gene matches: 8. Germline CDR1 reads SGHAT; CDR2 reads FQNNGV. The CDR3 loop reads CASSLSGTGSGTEAFF. CDR3 sequence (DNA): TGTGCCAGCAGCTTAAGCGGGACAGGGTCGGGCACTGAAGCTTTCTTT.

DNA of the CDR3: TGTGCCATCAGGGCAGGGCTAGGTCAGCCCCAGCATTTT. This translates into CAIRAGLGQPQHF. The chain joins TRBV10-3 to TRBJ1-5, with a weak D call TRBD1 (5 bases). Between the trimmed V and J ends, which lost 6 bases and 6 bases, there was a span of 12 bases. The CDR3 consists of 13 residues. Germline V gene lookup returns CDR1 ENHRY and CDR2 SYGVKD.

V and J are TRBV4-2 and TRBJ1-1; 7 positions agree with TRBD1. This CDR3 has 16 amino acids. With 1 base clipped from V and 0 bases from J, the junction kept 5 bases outside the gene matches. Germline lookup yields CDR1 LGHNA and CDR2 YNFKEQ. The CDR3, as DNA: TGTGCCAGCAGCCAAGGACAGGGTACCTTGAACACTGAAGCTTTCTTT. As protein: CASSQGQGTLNTEAFF.

The chain has TRBV4-1 and TRBJ1-3; D is uncertain. There are 15 residues in the CDR3. Germline loops: CDR1 MGHRA, CDR2 YSYEKL. Trimming took 1 base from V and 2 from J, leaving 9 bases between them. The chain's CDR3 is CASSQVGLAGNTIYF. For the CDR3, the DNA is TGCGCCAGCAGCCAAGTCGGTTTAGCTGGAAACACCATATATTTT.

V is TRBV28 and J is TRBJ2-1, with 10 bases that match TRBD2. Losses at the gene ends were 2 bases for V and 3 bases for J; bases not matched to a gene: 4. Germline loops: CDR1 MDHEN, CDR2 SYDVKM. This CDR3 has 16 amino acids. This CDR3 is CASSLVASGGYNEQFF. As DNA, the CDR3 is TGTGCCAGCAGTTTAGTCGCTAGCGGGGGCTACAATGAGCAGTTCTTC.

The chain is built from TRBV18 and TRBJ1-3; TRBD1 aligns across 8 bases. This CDR3 has 15 amino acids. CDR1 and CDR2 (germline): KGHSH, LQKENI. The trim removed 8 bases at V and 4 bases at J, leaving 10 bases unmatched. The DNA of the CDR3 is TGTGCCAGCCGGGACCAGGGGGCGTCAGGAAACACCATATATTTT. This gives the protein CASRDQGASGNTIYF.

The DNA for the CDR3 is TGTGCCTGGAGTCAGGACAGATTTCAAGAGACCCAGTACTTC. It specifies CAWSQDRFQETQYF. This chain uses TRBV30 with TRBJ2-5; D possibly corresponds to TRBD1 (6 bases). V was shortened by 2 bases and J by 2 bases, with 12 bases between the two germline ends. The V gene's germline CDR1 is GTSNPN and CDR2 SVGIG (reference sequence). The CDR3 contains 14 residues.

The chain employs TRBV9 and TRBJ2-5, with 12 bases lining up with TRBD1. With 6 bases clipped from V and 5 bases from J, the junction kept 11 bases outside the gene matches. Per germline, CDR1 SGDLS and CDR2 YYNGEE. CDR3 length: 16 amino acids. The CDR3 sequence: CASTPGGQGASETQYF. The CDR3 coding sequence is TGTGCCAGCACCCCAGGGGGACAGGGGGCTTCCGAGACCCAGTACTTC.

This chain connects TRBV2 to TRBJ2-7, with D possibly being TRBD2 (7 bases). Germline CDR1 and CDR2: SNHLY and FYNNEI. Trimming left V 5 bases short and J 3 bases short, with 20 bases between. The CDR3 has 16 amino acids. The CDR3 here is CASSPTGGRVNYEQYF. For the CDR3, the DNA is TGTGCCAGCAGTCCGACGGGGGGCCGGGTAAACTACGAGCAGTACTTC.

This clone came up once. The chain has TRBV5-6 and TRBJ1-2; D is uncertain. The CDR3 consists of 14 residues. V gave up 0 bases and J gave up 5 bases, with 11 bases separating them. The germline V gene has CDR1 SGHDT and CDR2 YYEEEE. The CDR3 loop is CASSLAGNTYGYTF. Written as DNA, the CDR3 is TGTGCCAGCAGCTTGGCGGGAAATACTTATGGCTACACCTTC.

V is TRBV7-9 and J is TRBJ2-7; 7 bases fit TRBD1. CDR3 length equals 15 residues. From germline, CDR1 is SEHNR and CDR2 FQNEAQ (reference sequence). The V segment lost 5 bases and the J segment 7 bases; nucleotides outside the gene matches: 14. This CDR3 reads CASSKTTGALGEQYF. CDR3 coding DNA: TGTGCCAGCAGCAAAACAACAGGGGCCCTGGGGGAGCAGTACTTC. The full variable domain, rest sourced from reference TRBV7-9 and TRBJ2-7, is DTGVSQNPRHKITKRGQNVTFRCDPISEHNRLYWYRQTLGQGPEFLTYFQNEAQLEKSRLLSDRFSAERPKGSFSTLEIQRTEQGDSAMYLCASSKTTGALGEQYFGPGTRLTVT.

The chain recombines TRBV28 with TRBJ1-2; 12 nucleotides agree with TRBD1. Germline assignment: CDR1 MDHEN and CDR2 SYDVKM. The CDR3 is made up of 16 amino acids. V trimming: 8 bases; J trimming: 1 base; junction bases outside the gene matches: 8. The CDR3: CASRTGQGAINYGYTF. CDR3 coding DNA: TGTGCCAGCCGGACGGGACAGGGGGCGATTAACTATGGCTACACCTTC.

This chain connects TRBV13 to TRBJ2-2, with a possible D match to TRBD2 (5 bases). V dropped 0 bases and J dropped 5 bases, with 13 bases sitting between them. This CDR3 region has 16 residues. Germline CDR1 is PRHDT and CDR2 is FYEKMQ (reference sequence). The CDR3 region is CASSLGGGSGTGELFF. The CDR3 DNA reads TGTGCCAGCAGCTTAGGAGGTGGCTCGGGAACCGGGGAGCTGTTTTTT.

V is TRBV7-2 and J is TRBJ2-3; no firm D call. The ends were cut back, 1 base at V and 3 bases at J, with 5 bases in the middle. The CDR3 is 13 amino acids. Germline V CDR1 and CDR2: SGHTA, FQGNSA. CDR3 DNA sequence: TGTGCCAGCAGCTTAGACAGAACAGATACGCAGTATTTT. It encodes CASSLDRTDTQYF.

This chain connects TRBV18 to TRBJ2-1; 8 nucleotides agree with TRBD2. V trimming: 0 bases; J trimming: 4 bases; junction bases outside the gene matches: 5. Germline values: CDR1 KGHSH, CDR2 LQKENI. The CDR3 is 16 amino acids. CDR3 in amino acids: CASSPPDLAGYNEQFF. CDR3 nucleotide sequence: TGTGCCAGCTCACCACCCGATTTAGCGGGATACAATGAGCAGTTCTTC.